This T cell receptor beta chain was sequenced for a study of blood T cell repertoires in COVID-19. Only one count was recorded for this clone. TCRdb's copy holds only in-frame clones and misses some; the assay was immunoSEQ multiplex PCR. The data contain just over 90,000 clones, about 90% of them singletons. Sequenced input: peripheral blood. This receptor was identified in a human donor with active COVID-19. The donor label of this sample is uncertain.

In DNA, the CDR3 is TGTGCCAGTAGTTCAGGGGTCAATGAGCAGTTCTTC. It translates to CASSSGVNEQFF. The chain has TRBV19 and TRBJ2-1; maybe TRBD1 (6 bases). The CDR3 is 12 residues long. The germline gives CDR1 LNHDA, CDR2 SQIVND (reference sequence). V lost 5 bases and J lost 6, with 8 bases in between.